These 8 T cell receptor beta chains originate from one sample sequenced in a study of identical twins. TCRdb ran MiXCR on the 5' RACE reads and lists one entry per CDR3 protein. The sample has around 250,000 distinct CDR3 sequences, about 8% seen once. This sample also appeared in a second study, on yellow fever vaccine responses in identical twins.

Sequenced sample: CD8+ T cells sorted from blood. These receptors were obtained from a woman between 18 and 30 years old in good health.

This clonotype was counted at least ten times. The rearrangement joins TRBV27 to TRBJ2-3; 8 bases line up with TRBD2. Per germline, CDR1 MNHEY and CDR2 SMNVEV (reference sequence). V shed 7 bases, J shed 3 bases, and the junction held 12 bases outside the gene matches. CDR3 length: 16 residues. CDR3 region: CASNGRGDGGTDTQYF. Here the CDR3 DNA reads TGTGCCAGCAACGGGAGGGGTGACGGTGGGACAGATACGCAGTATTTT.

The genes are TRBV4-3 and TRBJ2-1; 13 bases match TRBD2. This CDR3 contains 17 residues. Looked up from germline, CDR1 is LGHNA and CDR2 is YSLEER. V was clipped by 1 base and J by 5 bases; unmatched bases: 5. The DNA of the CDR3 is TGCGCCAGCAGCCAAGCCACGGGACTAGCGGGAAACAATGAGCAGTTCTTC. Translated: CASSQATGLAGNNEQFF.

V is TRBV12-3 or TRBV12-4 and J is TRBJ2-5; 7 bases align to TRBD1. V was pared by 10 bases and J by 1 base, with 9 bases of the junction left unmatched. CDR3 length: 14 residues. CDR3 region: CATGVGQPQETQYF. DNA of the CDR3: TGTGCCACCGGGGTGGGACAGCCCCAAGAGACCCAGTACTTC.

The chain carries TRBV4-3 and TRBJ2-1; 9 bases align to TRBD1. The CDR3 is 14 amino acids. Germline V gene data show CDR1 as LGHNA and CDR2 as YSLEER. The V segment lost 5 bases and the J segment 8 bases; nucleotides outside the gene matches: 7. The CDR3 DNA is TGCGCCAGCAGCGAGACAGGGGGGATCTATGAGCAGTTCTTC. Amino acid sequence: CASSETGGIYEQFF.

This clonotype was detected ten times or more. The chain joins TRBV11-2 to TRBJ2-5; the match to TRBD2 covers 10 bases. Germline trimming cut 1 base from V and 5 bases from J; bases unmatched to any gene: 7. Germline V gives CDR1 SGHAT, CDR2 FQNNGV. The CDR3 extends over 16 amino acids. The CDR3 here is CASSLGWGLAYETQYF. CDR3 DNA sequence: TGTGCCAGCAGCTTAGGATGGGGACTAGCGTACGAGACCCAGTACTTC.

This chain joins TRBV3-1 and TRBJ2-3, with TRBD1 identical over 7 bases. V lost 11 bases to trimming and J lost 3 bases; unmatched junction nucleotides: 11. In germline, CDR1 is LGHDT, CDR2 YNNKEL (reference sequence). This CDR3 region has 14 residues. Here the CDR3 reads CAGTGQDSTDTQYF. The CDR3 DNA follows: TGTGCCGGGACCGGACAGGATTCTACAGATACGCAGTATTTT.

The CDR3 nucleotides are TGTGCCAGCAGTCCGAGTGGGACTAGCGGGAATTACGAGCAGTACTTC. It specifies CASSPSGTSGNYEQYF. The genes are TRBV7-9 and TRBJ2-7; 13 bases line up with TRBD2. CDR1 and CDR2 (germline): SEHNR, FQNEAQ (reference sequence). Trimming cost V 6 bases and J 4 bases; bases outside gene matches: 9. The CDR3 runs 16 residues.

CDR3 sequence reads: CASSQDTGTSPHNEQFF. The DNA of the CDR3 is TGTGCCAGCAGCCAAGATACCGGGACTTCCCCCCACAATGAGCAGTTCTTC. The rearrangement joins TRBV3-1 to TRBJ2-1, with D tentatively TRBD2 (6 bases). Germline V lookup: CDR1 LGHDT, CDR2 YNNKEL (reference sequence). The CDR3 is 17 amino acids. V dropped 0 bases and J dropped 5 bases, with 17 bases sitting between them.